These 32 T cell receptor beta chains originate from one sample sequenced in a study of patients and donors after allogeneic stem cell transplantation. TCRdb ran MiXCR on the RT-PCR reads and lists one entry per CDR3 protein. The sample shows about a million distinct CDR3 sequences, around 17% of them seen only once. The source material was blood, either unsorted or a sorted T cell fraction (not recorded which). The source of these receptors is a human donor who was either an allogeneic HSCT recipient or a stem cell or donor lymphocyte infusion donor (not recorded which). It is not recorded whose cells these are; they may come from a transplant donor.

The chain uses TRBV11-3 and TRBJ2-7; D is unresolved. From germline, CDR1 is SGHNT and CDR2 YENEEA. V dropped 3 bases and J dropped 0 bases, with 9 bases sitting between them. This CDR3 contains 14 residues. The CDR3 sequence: CASSLRLGSYEQYF. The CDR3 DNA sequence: TGTGCCAGCAGCTTGAGGTTGGGCTCCTACGAGCAGTACTTC.

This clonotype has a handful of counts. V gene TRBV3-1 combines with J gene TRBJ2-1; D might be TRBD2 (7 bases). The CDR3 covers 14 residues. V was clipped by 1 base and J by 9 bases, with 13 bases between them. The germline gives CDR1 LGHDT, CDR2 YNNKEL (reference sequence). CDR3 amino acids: CASSQVGGGGEQFF. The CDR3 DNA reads TGTGCCAGCAGCCAAGTAGGGGGGGGTGGTGAGCAGTTCTTC.

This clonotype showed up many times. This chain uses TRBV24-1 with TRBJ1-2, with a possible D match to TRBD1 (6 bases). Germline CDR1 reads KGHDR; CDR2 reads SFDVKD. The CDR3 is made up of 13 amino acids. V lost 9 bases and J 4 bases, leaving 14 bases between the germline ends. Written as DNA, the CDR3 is TGTGCCACCGGGTCTTCAGGGGTCTATGGCTACACCTTC. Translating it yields CATGSSGVYGYTF.

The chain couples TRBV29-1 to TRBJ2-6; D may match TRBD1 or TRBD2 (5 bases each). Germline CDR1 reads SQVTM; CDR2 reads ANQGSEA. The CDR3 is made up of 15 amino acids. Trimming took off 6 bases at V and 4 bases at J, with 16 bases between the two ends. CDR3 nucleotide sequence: TGCAGCGTCGAGAGGCCGGGGCTCGGGGCCAACGTCCTGACTTTC. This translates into CSVERPGLGANVLTF. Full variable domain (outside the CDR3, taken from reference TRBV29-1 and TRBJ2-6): SAVISQKPSRDICQRGTSLTIQCQVDSQVTMMFWYRQQPGQSLTLIATANQGSEATYESGFVIDKFPISRPNLTFSTLTVSNMSPEDSSIYLCSVERPGLGANVLTFGAGSRLTVL.

CDR3 coding DNA: TGTGCCAGCAGCTTAGTCCAGGGGCGGGGGGAGACCCAGTACTTC. This sequence encodes CASSLVQGRGETQYF. The V gene is TRBV7-7, the J gene TRBJ2-5, with D maybe TRBD2 (7 bases). The CDR3 totals 15 residues. V lost 1 base and J 5 bases, leaving 14 bases between the germline ends. CDR1 and CDR2 from the germline V gene are SSHAT and FNYEAQ (reference sequence).

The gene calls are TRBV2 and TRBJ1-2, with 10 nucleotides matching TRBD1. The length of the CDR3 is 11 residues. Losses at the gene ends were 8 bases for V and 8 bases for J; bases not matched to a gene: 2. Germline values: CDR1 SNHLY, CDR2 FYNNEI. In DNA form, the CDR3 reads TGTGCCAGCGACAGGGGGCTCGGCTACACCTTC. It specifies CASDRGLGYTF.

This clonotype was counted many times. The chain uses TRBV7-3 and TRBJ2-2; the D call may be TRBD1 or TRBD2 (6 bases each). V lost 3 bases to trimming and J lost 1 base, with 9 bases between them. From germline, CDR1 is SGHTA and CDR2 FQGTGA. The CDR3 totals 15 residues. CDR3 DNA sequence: TGTGCCAGCAGCTTGAGGGGGGTGAACACCGGGGAGCTGTTTTTT. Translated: CASSLRGVNTGELFF.

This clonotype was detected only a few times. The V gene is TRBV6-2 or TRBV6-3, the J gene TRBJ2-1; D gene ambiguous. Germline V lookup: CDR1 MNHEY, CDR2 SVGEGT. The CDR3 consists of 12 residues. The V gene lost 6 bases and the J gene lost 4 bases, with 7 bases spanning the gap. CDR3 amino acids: CASRKGYNEQFF. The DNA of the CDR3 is TGTGCCAGCAGAAAGGGTTACAATGAGCAGTTCTTC.

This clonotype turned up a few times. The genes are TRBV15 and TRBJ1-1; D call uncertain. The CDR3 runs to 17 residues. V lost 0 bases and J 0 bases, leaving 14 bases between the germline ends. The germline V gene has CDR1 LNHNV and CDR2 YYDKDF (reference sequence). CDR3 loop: CATSRDGIATLNTEAFF. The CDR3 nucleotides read TGTGCCACCAGCAGAGATGGAATAGCAACGTTGAACACTGAAGCTTTCTTT.

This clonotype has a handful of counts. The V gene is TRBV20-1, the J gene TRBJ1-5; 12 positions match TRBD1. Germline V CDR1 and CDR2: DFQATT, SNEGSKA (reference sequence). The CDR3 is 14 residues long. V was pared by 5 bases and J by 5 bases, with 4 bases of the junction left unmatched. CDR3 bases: TGCAGTGCTTCCGGGACAGGGGGCGATCAGCCCCAGCATTTT. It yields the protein CSASGTGGDQPQHF.

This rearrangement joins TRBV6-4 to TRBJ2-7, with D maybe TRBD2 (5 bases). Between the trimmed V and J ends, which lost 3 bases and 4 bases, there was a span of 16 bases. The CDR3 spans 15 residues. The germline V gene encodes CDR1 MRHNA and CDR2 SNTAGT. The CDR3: CASSERSGTDYEQYF. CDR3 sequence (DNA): TGTGCCAGCAGTGAAAGGAGCGGAACTGATTACGAGCAGTACTTC.

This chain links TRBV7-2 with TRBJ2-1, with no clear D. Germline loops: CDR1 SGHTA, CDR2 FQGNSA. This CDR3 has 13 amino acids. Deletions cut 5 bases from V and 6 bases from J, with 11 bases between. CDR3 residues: CASSTRSGNEQFF. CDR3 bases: TGTGCCAGCAGCACTCGGTCGGGCAATGAGCAGTTCTTC.

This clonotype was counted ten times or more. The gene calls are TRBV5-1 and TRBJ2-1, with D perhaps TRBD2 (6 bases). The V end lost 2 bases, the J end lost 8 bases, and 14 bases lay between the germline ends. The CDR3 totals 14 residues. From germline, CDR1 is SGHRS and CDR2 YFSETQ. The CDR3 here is CASSFSTGVDEQFF. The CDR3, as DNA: TGCGCCAGCAGCTTTAGTACGGGAGTTGATGAGCAGTTCTTC.

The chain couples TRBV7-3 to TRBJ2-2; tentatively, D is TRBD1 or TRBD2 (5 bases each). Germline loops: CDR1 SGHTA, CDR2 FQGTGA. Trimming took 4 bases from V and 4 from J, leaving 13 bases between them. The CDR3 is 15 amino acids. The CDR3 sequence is CASSSSGTLTGELFF. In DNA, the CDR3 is TGTGCCAGCAGCTCGTCCGGGACGCTCACCGGGGAGCTGTTTTTT.

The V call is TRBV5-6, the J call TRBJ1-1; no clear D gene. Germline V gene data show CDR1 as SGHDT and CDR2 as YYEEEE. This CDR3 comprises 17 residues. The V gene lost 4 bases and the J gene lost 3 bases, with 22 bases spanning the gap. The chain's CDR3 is CASSPPSGEEADTEAFF. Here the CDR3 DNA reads TGTGCCAGCAGCCCTCCTTCTGGGGAGGAGGCGGACACTGAAGCTTTCTTT. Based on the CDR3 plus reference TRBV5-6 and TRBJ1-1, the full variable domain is DAGVTQSPTHLIKTRGQQVTLRCSPKSGHDTVSWYQQALGQGPQFIFQYYEEEERQRGNFPDRFSGHQFPNYSSELNVNALLLGDSALYLCASSPPSGEEADTEAFFGQGTRLTVV.

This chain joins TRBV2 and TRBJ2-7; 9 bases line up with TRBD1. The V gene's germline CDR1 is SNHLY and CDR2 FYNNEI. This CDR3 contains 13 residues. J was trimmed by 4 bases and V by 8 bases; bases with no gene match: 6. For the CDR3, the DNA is TGTGCCAGCGCCGGACAGGGGAGGTACGAGCAGTACTTC. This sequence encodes CASAGQGRYEQYF.

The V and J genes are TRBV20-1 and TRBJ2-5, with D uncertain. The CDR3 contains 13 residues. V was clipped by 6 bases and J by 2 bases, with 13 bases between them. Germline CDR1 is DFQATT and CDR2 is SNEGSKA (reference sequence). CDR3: CSAARQIQETQYF. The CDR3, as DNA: TGCAGTGCCGCAAGACAAATTCAAGAGACCCAGTACTTC.

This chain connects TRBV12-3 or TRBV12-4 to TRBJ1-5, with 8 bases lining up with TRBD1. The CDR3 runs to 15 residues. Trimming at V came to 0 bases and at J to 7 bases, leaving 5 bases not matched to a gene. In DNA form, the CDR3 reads TGTGCCAGCAGTTTAGCCAGGGGGCCAAAACAGCCCCAGCATTTT. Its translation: CASSLARGPKQPQHF.

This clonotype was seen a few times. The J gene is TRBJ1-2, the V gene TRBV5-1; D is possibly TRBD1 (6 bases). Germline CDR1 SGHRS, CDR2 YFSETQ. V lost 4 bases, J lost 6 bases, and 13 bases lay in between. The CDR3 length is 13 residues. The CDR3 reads CASSPRGGNGYTF. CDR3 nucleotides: TGCGCCAGCAGCCCCAGGGGTGGCAATGGCTACACCTTC.

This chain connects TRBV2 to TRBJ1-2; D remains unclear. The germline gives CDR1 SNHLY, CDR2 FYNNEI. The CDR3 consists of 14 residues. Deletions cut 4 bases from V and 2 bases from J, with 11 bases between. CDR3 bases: TGTGCCAGCAGTGTCTGGAGGCCCAACTATGGCTACACCTTC. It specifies CASSVWRPNYGYTF.

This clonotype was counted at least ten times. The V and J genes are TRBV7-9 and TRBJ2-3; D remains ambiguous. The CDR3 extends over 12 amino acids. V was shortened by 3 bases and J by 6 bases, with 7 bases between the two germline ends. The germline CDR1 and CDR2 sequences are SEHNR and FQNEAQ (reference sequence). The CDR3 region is CASSFLADTQYF. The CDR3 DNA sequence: TGTGCCAGCAGCTTTTTGGCGGATACGCAGTATTTT.

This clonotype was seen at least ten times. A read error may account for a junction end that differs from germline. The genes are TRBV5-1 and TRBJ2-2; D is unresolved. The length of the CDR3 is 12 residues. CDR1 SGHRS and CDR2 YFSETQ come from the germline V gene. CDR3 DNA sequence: TGTGCCAGCAGTTGGAACACCGGGGAGCTGTTTTTT. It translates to CASSWNTGELFF. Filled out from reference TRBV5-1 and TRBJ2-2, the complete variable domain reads KAGVTQTPRYLIKTRGQQVTLSCSPISGHRSVSWYQQTPGQGLQFLFEYFSETQRNKGNFPGRFSGRQFSNSRSEMNVSTLELGDSALYLCASSWNTGELFFGEGSRLTVL.

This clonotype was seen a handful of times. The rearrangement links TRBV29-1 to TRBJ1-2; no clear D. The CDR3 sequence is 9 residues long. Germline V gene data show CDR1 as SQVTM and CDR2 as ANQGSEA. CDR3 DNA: TGCAGTACCCAGGAAGGCTACACCTTC. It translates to CSTQEGYTF.

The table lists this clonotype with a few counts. As DNA, the CDR3 is TGCGCCAGCGGACGACTAGCGGGCGACACCGGGGAGCTGTTTTTT. This encodes CASGRLAGDTGELFF. The chain links TRBV4-1 to TRBJ2-2, with 10 bases matching TRBD2. The V and J ends lost 8 bases and 3 bases, in that order; junction bases with no gene match: 6. The CDR3 has 15 residues. CDR1 and CDR2 (germline): MGHRA, YSYEKL.

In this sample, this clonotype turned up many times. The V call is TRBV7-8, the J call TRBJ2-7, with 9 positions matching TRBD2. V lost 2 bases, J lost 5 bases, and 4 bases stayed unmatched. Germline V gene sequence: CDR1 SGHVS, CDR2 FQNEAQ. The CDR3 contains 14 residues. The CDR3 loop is CASSLTGTSNEQYF. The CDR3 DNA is TGTGCCAGCAGCTTAACCGGGACTAGCAACGAGCAGTACTTC.

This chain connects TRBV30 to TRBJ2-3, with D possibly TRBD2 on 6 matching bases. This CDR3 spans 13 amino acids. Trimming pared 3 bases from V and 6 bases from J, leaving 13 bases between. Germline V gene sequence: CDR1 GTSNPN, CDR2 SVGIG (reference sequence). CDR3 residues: CAWRGGPGDTQYF. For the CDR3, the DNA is TGTGCCTGGAGGGGGGGTCCGGGGGATACGCAGTATTTT.

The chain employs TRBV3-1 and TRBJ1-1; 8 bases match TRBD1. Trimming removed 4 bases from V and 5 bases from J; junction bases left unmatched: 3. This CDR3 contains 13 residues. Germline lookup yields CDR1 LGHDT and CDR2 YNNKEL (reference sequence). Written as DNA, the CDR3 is TGTGCCAGCAGCCGGACAGGGCGGACTGAAGCTTTCTTT. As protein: CASSRTGRTEAFF.

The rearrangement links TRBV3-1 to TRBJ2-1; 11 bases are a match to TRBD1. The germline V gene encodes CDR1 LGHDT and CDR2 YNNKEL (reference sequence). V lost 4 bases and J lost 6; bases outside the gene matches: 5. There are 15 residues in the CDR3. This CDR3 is CASSPGQGAGNEQFF. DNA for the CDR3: TGTGCCAGCAGCCCAGGACAGGGGGCGGGCAATGAGCAGTTCTTC.

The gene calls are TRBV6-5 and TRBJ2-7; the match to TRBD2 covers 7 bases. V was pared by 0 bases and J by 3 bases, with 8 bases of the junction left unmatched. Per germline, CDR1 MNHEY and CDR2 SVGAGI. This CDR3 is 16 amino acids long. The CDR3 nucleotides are TGTGCCAGCAGTTACTCAAGGAGCGGGAAAGGCTACGAGCAGTACTTC. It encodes CASSYSRSGKGYEQYF.

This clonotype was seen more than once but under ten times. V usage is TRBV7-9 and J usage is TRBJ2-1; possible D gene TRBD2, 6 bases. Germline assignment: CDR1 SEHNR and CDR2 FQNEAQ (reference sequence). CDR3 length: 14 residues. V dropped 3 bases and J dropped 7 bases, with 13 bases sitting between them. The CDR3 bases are TGTGCCAGCAGCTTCACGGGAGCGGTTAATGAGCAGTTCTTC. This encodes CASSFTGAVNEQFF.

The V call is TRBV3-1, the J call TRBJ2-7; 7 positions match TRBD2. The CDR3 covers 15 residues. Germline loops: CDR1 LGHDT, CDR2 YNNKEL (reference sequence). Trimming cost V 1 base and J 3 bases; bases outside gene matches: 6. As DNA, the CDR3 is TGTGCCAGCAGCCAAGGGCTAGCGGCCCTCTACGAGCAGTACTTC. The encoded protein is CASSQGLAALYEQYF.

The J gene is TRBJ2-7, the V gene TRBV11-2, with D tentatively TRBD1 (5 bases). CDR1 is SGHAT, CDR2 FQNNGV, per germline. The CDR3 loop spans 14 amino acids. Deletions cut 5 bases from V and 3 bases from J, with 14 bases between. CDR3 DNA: TGTGCCAGCAGCCAGACTGACAGCTACTACGAGCAGTACTTC. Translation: CASSQTDSYYEQYF.